The rows below give T cell receptor beta chains drawn from one sample of a study of blood T cell repertoires in COVID-19. Generated by immunoSEQ multiplex PCR, the TCRdb table keeps only in-frame clones and is missing some. The sample holds over 200,000 clones, approximately 80% seen once. The source material was PBMCs or T cells enriched from blood (not recorded which). The receptors derive from a woman aged 45 to 65 with acute COVID-19. CDR3s include the opening cysteine and the closing phenylalanine or tryptophan. Each record gives: V gene, clone size, J gene, D gene, CDR3 DNA, CDR3 protein. D genes are given only for firm matches. Size is stated for part of the rows, as once, few or many counts, or as a class when the clone is expanded.

TRBV11-3,-,TRBJ2-6,TRBD2,TGTGCCAGCAGCCGGGGGGGGACCGGGGCCAACGTCCTGACTTTC,CASSRGGTGANVLTF
TRBV7-2,-,TRBJ2-3,-,TGTGCCAGCAGCTTAGCGTTCGGGGGCACAGATACGCAGTATTTT,CASSLAFGGTDTQYF
TRBV7-6,-,TRBJ1-3,-,TGTGCCAGCAGTCCAAGCGGGGCCTTCTCTGGAAACACCATATATTTT,CASSPSGAFSGNTIYF
TRBV19,few,TRBJ2-3,-,TGTGCCAGTAGTGCGAATCAAGATACGCAGTATTTT,CASSANQDTQYF
TRBV2,-,TRBJ2-6,TRBD1,TGTGCCAGTATGGGACAGGGAGTTTATGGGGCCAACGTCCTGACTTTC,CASMGQGVYGANVLTF
TRBV7-8,-,TRBJ1-3,-,TGTGCCAGCAGCTTAGACGGTTCTGGAAACACCATATATTTT,CASSLDGSGNTIYF
TRBV7-8,few,TRBJ2-3,-,TGTGCCAGCAGCTTAGCGCTAGGACAACTCACAGATACGCAGTATTTT,CASSLALGQLTDTQYF
TRBV19,-,TRBJ2-1,-,TGTGCCAGTAAGGAAACTAGCTCCTACAATGAGCAGTTCTTC,CASKETSSYNEQFF
TRBV9,-,TRBJ2-7,-,TGTGCCAGCAGCGTAGGTTTGGGGCTCTACGAGCAGTACTTC,CASSVGLGLYEQYF
TRBV7-6,few,TRBJ2-7,-,TGTGCCAGCAGCTTAGGGAGCCCGACCTACGAGCAGTACTTC,CASSLGSPTYEQYF
TRBV24-1,few,TRBJ1-6,TRBD1,TGTGCCACCCCTATTGTCAGGGGGAAGGATAATTCACCCCTCCACTTT,CATPIVRGKDNSPLHF
TRBV5-1,-,TRBJ2-3,TRBD1,TGCGCCAGCAGCCTCCAGGGGGCGGGCACAGATACGCAGTATTTT,CASSLQGAGTDTQYF
TRBV6-4,-,TRBJ1-5,-,TGTGCCAGCAGTGCGCGACAGGTGAGCAATCAGCCCCAGCATTTT,CASSARQVSNQPQHF
TRBV4-2,-,TRBJ2-1,TRBD2,TGTGCCAGCAGCTTAGGGACTAGCGGTTCCGATGAGCAGTTCTTC,CASSLGTSGSDEQFF
TRBV27,-,TRBJ2-7,-,TGTGCCAGCAGTCCCGGGGACTCTAGAGACGAGCAGTACTTC,CASSPGDSRDEQYF
TRBV28,few,TRBJ1-1,TRBD1,TGTGCCAGCAGCTATGACAGGGTCGTCCCTGAAGCTTTCTTT,CASSYDRVVPEAFF
TRBV27,once,TRBJ1-1,-,TGTGCCAGCATCGTGCTCGGGGGGCCTGCCACTGAAGCTTTCTTT,CASIVLGGPATEAFF
TRBV5-6,-,TRBJ1-6,-,TGTGCCAGCAGCTTGTCGGGCAGGGATTCACCCCTCCACTTT,CASSLSGRDSPLHF
TRBV27,-,TRBJ1-3,-,TGTGCCAGCAGGAACCCTTGGGACACCCGCTCTGGAAACACCATATATTTT,CASRNPWDTRSGNTIYF
TRBV28,-,TRBJ2-2,TRBD2,TGTGCCAGCAGTGCCGGACTAGCGGGAGGGCCGTTGGGCGGGGAGCTGTTTTTT,CASSAGLAGGPLGGELFF
TRBV30,-,TRBJ2-1,-,TGTGCCTGGAGTGAAGGGCTGGGGGCGGGAGTTAGGAATGAGCAGTTCTTC,CAWSEGLGAGVRNEQFF
TRBV28,-,TRBJ2-5,TRBD1,TGTGCCAGCAGGGGGACAGGGGAATACAGGACCCAGTACTTC,CASRGTGEYRTQYF
TRBV6-1,-,TRBJ1-6,-,TGTGCCAGCAGTGACAGGGTGGGCTCCTATAATTCACCCCTCCACTTT,CASSDRVGSYNSPLHF
TRBV6-4,-,TRBJ1-1,-,TGTGCCAGCAGTGACTCCGGGGGGGGCACTGAAGCTTTCTTT,CASSDSGGGTEAFF
TRBV3-1/TRBV3-2,-,TRBJ2-4,TRBD2,TGTGCCAGCAGCCAAGCCCCGGGGGGAAACATTCAGTACTTC,CASSQAPGGNIQYF
TRBV4-1,few,TRBJ2-7,-,TGCGCCAGCAGCCGAGCAACGATAAGCTCCTACGAGCAGTACTTC,CASSRATISSYEQYF
TRBV19,once,TRBJ2-2,TRBD1,TGTGCCAGTAGCATACAGGGGGCGCGAACCGGGGAGCTGTTTTTT,CASSIQGARTGELFF
TRBV5-1,-,TRBJ1-1,-,TGCGCCAGCACTTACAGTATGAACACTGAAGCTTTCTTT,CASTYSMNTEAFF
TRBV5-1,-,TRBJ1-3,-,TGCGCCAGCAGCCAGGACAAATACTCTGGAAACACCATATATTTT,CASSQDKYSGNTIYF
TRBV19,once,TRBJ1-2,-,TGTGCCAGTAGTATAATCGGGAGGGACTATGGCTACACCTTC,CASSIIGRDYGYTF
TRBV2,many,TRBJ2-7,-,TGTGCCAGCAGTGGGAGCTTTACTGCCTACGAGCAGTACTTC,CASSGSFTAYEQYF
TRBV11-3,-,TRBJ1-2,-,TGTGCCAGCAGCTTCGACTCGTGGCTTGGGGGCTACACCTTC,CASSFDSWLGGYTF
TRBV6-5,few,TRBJ2-1,-,TGTGCCAGCAGTTACTCGTGGGCTAGCCCCAATGAGCAGTTCTTC,CASSYSWASPNEQFF
TRBV11-3,-,TRBJ2-6,-,TGTGCCAGCAGCTTACAAGAGTCTGGGGCCAACGTCCTGACTTTC,CASSLQESGANVLTF
TRBV6-5,-,TRBJ2-5,TRBD2,TGTGCCAGCACCAGAGCGCGGGGGTCCGAGACCCAGTACTTC,CASTRARGSETQYF
TRBV7-2,once,TRBJ2-3,TRBD2,TGTGCCAGCAGCCTGAGCGGGACCACAGATACGCAGTATTTT,CASSLSGTTDTQYF
TRBV7-9,few,TRBJ1-4,-,TGTGCCAGCAGCTTAAGGTTACAGAATAATGAAAAACTGTTTTTT,CASSLRLQNNEKLFF
TRBV11-1,-,TRBJ2-7,-,TGTGCCAGCAGCTTAGGAGGTGGCACAACTTACGAGCAGTACTTC,CASSLGGGTTYEQYF
TRBV4-1,-,TRBJ1-6,TRBD1,TGCGCCAGCAGCCAAGGACAGGGGCCCGAATGGAATTCACCCCTCCACTTT,CASSQGQGPEWNSPLHF
TRBV7-9,-,TRBJ1-6,-,TGTGCCAGCAGCCGACAGGAGTCGGGTTCACCCCTCCACTTT,CASSRQESGSPLHF
TRBV11-3,-,TRBJ1-4,-,TGTGCCAGCAGCTACGCGAATGAAAAACTGTTTTTT,CASSYANEKLFF
TRBV28,once,TRBJ2-1,-,TGTGCCAGCAGTTTAGGGCCGGGAGAGTCTTACAATGAGCAGTTCTTC,CASSLGPGESYNEQFF
TRBV7-9,-,TRBJ2-5,TRBD2,TGTGCCAGCAGCTTGGGAGGGCAAGAAGAGACCCAGTACTTC,CASSLGGQEETQYF
TRBV4-1,-,TRBJ1-5,-,TGCGCCAGCAGCGTAGGGGTGGGGCCCTTACGTCCCCAGCATTTT,CASSVGVGPLRPQHF
TRBV7-8,-,TRBJ2-3,-,TGTGCCAGCAGCTTACTAGCGAGCAACACAGATACGCAGTATTTT,CASSLLASNTDTQYF
TRBV5-6,-,TRBJ2-7,TRBD1,TGTGCCAGCAGCTTGGATGGGACAGGGTATGGAGAGCAGTACTTC,CASSLDGTGYGEQYF
TRBV19,once,TRBJ2-5,TRBD2,TGTGCCAGTAGTTGGACTAGCGGAGAGACCCAGTACTTC,CASSWTSGETQYF
TRBV9,-,TRBJ2-7,TRBD2,TGTGCCAGCAGCGTCATAGCGGGGGGGCATAACGAGCAGTACTTC,CASSVIAGGHNEQYF
TRBV4-3,-,TRBJ2-3,-,TGCGCCAGCAGTCTCGGGTGGGCGGGGGCCACCACAGATACGCAGTATTTT,CASSLGWAGATTDTQYF
TRBV24-1,-,TRBJ1-3,TRBD1,TGTGCCACCAGTGACCCTGGGACAGGGGGCTCTGGAAACACCATATATTTT,CATSDPGTGGSGNTIYF
TRBV2,-,TRBJ1-1,-,TGTGCCAGCAGTGCAGGGAAGGGGACTGAAGCTTTCTTT,CASSAGKGTEAFF
TRBV7-2,-,TRBJ1-5,TRBD1,TGTGCCAGCAGCTTAGTGGGACAGGGCACTCAGCCCCAGCATTTT,CASSLVGQGTQPQHF
TRBV19,-,TRBJ2-7,TRBD2,TGTGCCAGTACCATGAGCGGGAGCGTGGGGGAGCAGTACTTC,CASTMSGSVGEQYF
TRBV27,-,TRBJ1-4,TRBD1,TGTGCCAGCAGTTTTAAATGGTGGCCGGACAGGGTATCAGAAAAACTGTTTTTT,CASSFKWWPDRVSEKLFF
TRBV20-1,-,TRBJ1-2,-,TGCAGTGCTAGTGAACAAGTTTATGGCTACACCTTC,CSASEQVYGYTF
TRBV3-1/TRBV3-2,-,TRBJ2-7,TRBD1,TGTGCCAGCAAGGTCCAGGGGGCCAACGAGCAGTACTTC,CASKVQGANEQYF
TRBV2,-,TRBJ2-7,TRBD2,TGTGCCAGCAGTGAAGTGAGGACTAGGGGAGGATACGAGCAGTACTTC,CASSEVRTRGGYEQYF
TRBV19,-,TRBJ1-5,-,TGTGCCAGTAGTAGGCAGGGGATCGTCCAGCCCCAGCATTTT,CASSRQGIVQPQHF
TRBV19,-,TRBJ1-3,-,TGTGCCAGTAGTTATGATGACAAGTCTGGAAACACCATATATTTT,CASSYDDKSGNTIYF